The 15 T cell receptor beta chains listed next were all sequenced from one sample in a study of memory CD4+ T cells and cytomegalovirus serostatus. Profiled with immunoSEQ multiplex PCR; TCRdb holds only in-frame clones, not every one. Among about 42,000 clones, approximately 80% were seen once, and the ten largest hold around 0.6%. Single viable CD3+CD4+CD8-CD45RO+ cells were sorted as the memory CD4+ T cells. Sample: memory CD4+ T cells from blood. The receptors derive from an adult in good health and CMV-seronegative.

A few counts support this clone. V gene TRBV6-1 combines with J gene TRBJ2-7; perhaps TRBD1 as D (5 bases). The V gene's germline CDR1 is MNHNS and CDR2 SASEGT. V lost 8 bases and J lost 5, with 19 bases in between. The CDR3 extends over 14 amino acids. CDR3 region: CASGHRTLGNEQYF. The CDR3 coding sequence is TGTGCCAGCGGACACAGGACATTGGGCAACGAGCAGTACTTC.

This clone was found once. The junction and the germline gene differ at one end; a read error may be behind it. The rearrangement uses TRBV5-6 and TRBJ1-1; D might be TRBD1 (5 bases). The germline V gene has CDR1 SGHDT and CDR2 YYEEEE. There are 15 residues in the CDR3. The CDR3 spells CASTLGQGFRTEAFF. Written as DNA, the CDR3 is TGTGCCAGCACCTTGGGGCAGGGTTTTAGAACTGAAGCTTTCTTT.

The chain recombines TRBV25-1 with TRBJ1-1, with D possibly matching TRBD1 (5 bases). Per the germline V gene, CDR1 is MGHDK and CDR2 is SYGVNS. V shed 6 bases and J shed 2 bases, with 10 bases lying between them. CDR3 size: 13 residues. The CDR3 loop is CASSKGVNTEAFF. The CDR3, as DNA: TGTGCCAGCAGCAAAGGGGTTAACACTGAAGCTTTCTTT.

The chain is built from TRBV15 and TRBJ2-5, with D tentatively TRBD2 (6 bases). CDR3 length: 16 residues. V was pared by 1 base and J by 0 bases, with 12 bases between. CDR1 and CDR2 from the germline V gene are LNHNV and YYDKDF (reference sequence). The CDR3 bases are TGTGCCACCAGCAGAGTCCCGACTAGGAACCAAGAGACCCAGTACTTC. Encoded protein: CATSRVPTRNQETQYF. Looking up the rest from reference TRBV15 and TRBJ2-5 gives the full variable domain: DAMVIQNPRYQVTQFGKPVTLSCSQTLNHNVMYWYQQKSSQAPKLLFHYYDKDFNNEADTPDNFQSRRPNTSFCFLDIRSPGLGDTAMYLCATSRVPTRNQETQYFGPGTRLLVL.

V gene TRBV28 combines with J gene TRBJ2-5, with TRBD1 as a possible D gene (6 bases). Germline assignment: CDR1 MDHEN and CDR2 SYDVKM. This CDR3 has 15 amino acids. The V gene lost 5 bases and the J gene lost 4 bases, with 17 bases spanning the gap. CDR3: CASSARLGGVETQYF. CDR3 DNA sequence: TGTGCCAGCAGTGCCCGCCTAGGGGGAGTAGAGACCCAGTACTTC.

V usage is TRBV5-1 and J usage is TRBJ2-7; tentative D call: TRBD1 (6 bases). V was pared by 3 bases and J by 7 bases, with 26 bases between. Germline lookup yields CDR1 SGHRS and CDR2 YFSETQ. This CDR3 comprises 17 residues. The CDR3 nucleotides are TGCGCCAGCAGCTCAACCGTCTCCCTTGGGGGCAGGTTAGAGCAGTACTTC. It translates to CASSSTVSLGGRLEQYF. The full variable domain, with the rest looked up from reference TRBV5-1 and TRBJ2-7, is KAGVTQTPRYLIKTRGQQVTLSCSPISGHRSVSWYQQTPGQGLQFLFEYFSETQRNKGNFPGRFSGRQFSNSRSEMNVSTLELGDSALYLCASSSTVSLGGRLEQYFGPGTRLTVT.

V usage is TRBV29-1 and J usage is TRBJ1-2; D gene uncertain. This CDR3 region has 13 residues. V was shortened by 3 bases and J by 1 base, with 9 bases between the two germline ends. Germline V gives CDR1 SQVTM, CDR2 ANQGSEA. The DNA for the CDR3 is TGCAGCGTTGATGGCGGGAATAACTATGGCTACACCTTC. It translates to CSVDGGNNYGYTF.

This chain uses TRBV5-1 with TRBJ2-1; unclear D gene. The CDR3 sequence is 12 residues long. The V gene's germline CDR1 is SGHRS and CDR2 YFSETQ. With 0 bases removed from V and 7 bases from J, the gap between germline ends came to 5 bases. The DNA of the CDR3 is TGCGCCAGCAGCTTGGCGCATAATGAGCAGTTCTTC. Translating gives CASSLAHNEQFF.

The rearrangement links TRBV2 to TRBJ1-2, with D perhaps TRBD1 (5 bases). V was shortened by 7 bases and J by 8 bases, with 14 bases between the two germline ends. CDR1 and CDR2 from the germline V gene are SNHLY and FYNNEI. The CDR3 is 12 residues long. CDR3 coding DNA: TGTGCCAGCATCCTGCGGGGCGGAGGCTACACCTTC. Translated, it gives CASILRGGGYTF.

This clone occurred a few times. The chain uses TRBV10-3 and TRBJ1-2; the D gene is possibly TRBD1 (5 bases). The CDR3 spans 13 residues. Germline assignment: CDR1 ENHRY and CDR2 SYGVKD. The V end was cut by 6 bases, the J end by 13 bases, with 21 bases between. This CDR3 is CAISDTTVLGGTF. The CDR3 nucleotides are TGTGCCATCAGCGACACGACAGTCCTTGGCGGCACCTTC.

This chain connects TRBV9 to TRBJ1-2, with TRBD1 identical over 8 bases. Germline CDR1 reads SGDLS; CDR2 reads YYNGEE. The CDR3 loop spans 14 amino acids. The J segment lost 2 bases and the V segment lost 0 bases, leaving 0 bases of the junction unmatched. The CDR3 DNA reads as TGTGCCAGCAGCGTAGACAGGGGGAACTATGGCTACACCTTC. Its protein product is CASSVDRGNYGYTF.

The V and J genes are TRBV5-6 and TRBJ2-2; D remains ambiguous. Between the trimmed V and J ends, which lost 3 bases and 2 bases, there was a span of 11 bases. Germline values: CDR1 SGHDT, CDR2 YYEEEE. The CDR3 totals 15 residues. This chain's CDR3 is CASSWAGRNTGELFF. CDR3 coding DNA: TGTGCCAGCAGCTGGGCAGGCAGAAACACCGGGGAGCTGTTTTTT.

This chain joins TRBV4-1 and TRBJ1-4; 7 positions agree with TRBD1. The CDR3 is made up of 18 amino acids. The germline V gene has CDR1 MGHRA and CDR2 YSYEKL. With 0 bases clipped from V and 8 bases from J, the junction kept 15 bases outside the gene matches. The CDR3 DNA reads TGCGCCAGCAGCCAAGACCCCGGGACAGCCCCGATTGGCGAAAAACTGTTTTTT. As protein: CASSQDPGTAPIGEKLFF.

The CDR3 loop reads CASSPGTVSYEQYF. CDR3 nucleotides: TGTGCCAGCAGCCCGGGGACGGTTTCCTACGAGCAGTACTTC. The rearrangement joins TRBV7-2 to TRBJ2-7; D tentatively fits TRBD1 or TRBD2 (5 bases each). Germline values: CDR1 SGHTA, CDR2 FQGNSA. Trimming shortened V by 5 bases and J by 1 base, and 12 bases separated the two germline ends. The CDR3 runs to 14 residues. Together with reference TRBV7-2 and TRBJ2-7, the CDR3 gives the full variable domain: GAGVSQSPSNKVTEKGKDVELRCDPISGHTALYWYRQSLGQGLEFLIYFQGNSAPDKSGLPSDRFSAERTGGSVSTLTIQRTQQEDSAVYLCASSPGTVSYEQYFGPGTRLTVT.

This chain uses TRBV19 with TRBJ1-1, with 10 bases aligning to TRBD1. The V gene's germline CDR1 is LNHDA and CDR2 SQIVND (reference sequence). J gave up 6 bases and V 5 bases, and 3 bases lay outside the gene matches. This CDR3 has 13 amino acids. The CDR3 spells CASSGQGVAEAFF. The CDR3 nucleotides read TGTGCCAGTAGTGGACAGGGGGTCGCTGAAGCTTTCTTT.